The 15 T cell receptor beta chains presented below share a single source sample, sequenced in a study of CD8 T cells in ankylosing spondylitis. Study results and caveats: Roughly 8 highly homologous variants made up a TCR beta motif that seemed to typify ankylosing spondylitis blood.

No antigen is known for these receptors. TCRdb redid the calling of the 5' RACE reads with MiXCR, one entry per CDR3 protein. This table holds roughly 450,000 distinct CDR3 sequences, roughly a quarter found once. What was sequenced was blood, either unsorted or a sorted T cell fraction (not recorded which). These receptors came from a male donor with ankylosing spondylitis.

This clonotype was seen at least ten times. The chain employs TRBV20-1 and TRBJ2-6; TRBD1 matches 9 bases. The trim removed 3 bases at V and 4 bases at J, leaving 7 bases unmatched. CDR1 and CDR2 from the germline V gene are DFQATT and SNEGSKA (reference sequence). The CDR3 covers 16 residues. For the CDR3, the DNA is TGCAGTGCTAGCCGGGACAGGGTATTCGGGGCCAACGTCCTGACTTTC. Translating it yields CSASRDRVFGANVLTF.

This clonotype came up a few times. The DNA of the CDR3 is TGTGCCAGTAGAAGGACCTCGGGCCAAGAGACCCAGTACTTC. It codes for CASRRTSGQETQYF. The V call is TRBV19, the J call TRBJ2-5, with D unclear. There are 14 residues in the CDR3. V was clipped by 6 bases and J by 1 base, with 12 bases between them. The V gene's germline CDR1 is LNHDA and CDR2 SQIVND (reference sequence).

The gene calls are TRBV12-3 or TRBV12-4 and TRBJ1-5; D remains ambiguous. This CDR3 has 14 residues. V dropped 4 bases and J dropped 4 bases, with 11 bases sitting between them. The CDR3 coding sequence is TGTGCCAGCAGTTATCCAGGAGATAATCAGCCCCAGCATTTT. Encoded protein: CASSYPGDNQPQHF.

The chain has TRBV7-2 and TRBJ1-1, with D perhaps matching TRBD1 (5 bases). Germline-derived CDR1 and CDR2 are SGHTA and FQGNSA. The CDR3 length is 16 residues. Trimming removed 2 bases from V and 5 bases from J, with 18 bases in between. This CDR3 reads CASSLFPGRGGTEAFF. The CDR3 DNA follows: TGTGCCAGCAGCTTATTCCCAGGGAGAGGCGGGACTGAAGCTTTCTTT.

The rearrangement uses TRBV7-2 and TRBJ2-3; the match to TRBD2 covers 7 bases. The V gene end was trimmed by 7 bases and the J gene end by 5 bases; junction bases not matched to a gene: 6. In germline, CDR1 is SGHTA, CDR2 FQGNSA. This CDR3 is 13 amino acids long. The CDR3 protein is CASTLPGGDTQYF. CDR3 DNA sequence: TGTGCCAGCACTCTCCCGGGGGGAGATACGCAGTATTTT. Full variable domain (missing parts from reference TRBV7-2 and TRBJ2-3): GAGVSQSPSNKVTEKGKDVELRCDPISGHTALYWYRQSLGQGLEFLIYFQGNSAPDKSGLPSDRFSAERTGGSVSTLTIQRTQQEDSAVYLCASTLPGGDTQYFGPGTRLTVL.

The chain couples TRBV12-3 or TRBV12-4 to TRBJ2-7, with D perhaps assigned TRBD1 or TRBD2 (5 bases each). Trimming took off 4 bases at V and 0 bases at J, with 28 bases between the two ends. This CDR3 is built from 20 residues. The CDR3: CASSSLPPGRPVWFSYEQYF. The CDR3 region has the DNA TGTGCCAGCAGTTCCTTGCCACCGGGACGCCCCGTATGGTTCTCCTACGAGCAGTACTTC.

This clonotype was seen only a few times. V and J are TRBV7-2 and TRBJ1-5; D is ambiguous. This CDR3 spans 14 amino acids. CDR1 and CDR2 (germline): SGHTA, FQGNSA. The V and J ends lost 3 bases and 1 base respectively, with 7 bases between them. DNA for the CDR3: TGTGCCAGCAGCTTCGGTCTCAGCAATCAGCCCCAGCATTTT. Translating it yields CASSFGLSNQPQHF.

The chain carries TRBV5-1 and TRBJ2-2; maybe TRBD2 (7 bases). The germline CDR1 and CDR2 sequences are SGHRS and YFSETQ. Trimming took off 4 bases at V and 4 bases at J, with 14 bases between the two ends. The CDR3 has 15 amino acids. CDR3 in DNA: TGCGCCAGCAGCCCGGGGGGACACTTCACCGGGGAGCTGTTTTTT. Translation gives CASSPGGHFTGELFF.

The V and J genes are TRBV5-1 and TRBJ2-2; 10 bases fit TRBD1. Germline CDR1 reads SGHRS; CDR2 reads YFSETQ. Trimming took 4 bases from V and 8 from J; bases not matched to a gene: 11. This CDR3 comprises 16 residues. The DNA of the CDR3 is TGCGCCAGCAGCGCCCCGGGACAGGGGAATTTAGGGGAGCTGTTTTTT. Translated, it gives CASSAPGQGNLGELFF.

This clonotype was detected only a few times. The chain links TRBV27 to TRBJ2-2; D is perhaps TRBD1 (6 bases). Germline V CDR1 and CDR2: MNHEY, SMNVEV (reference sequence). V dropped 4 bases and J dropped 6 bases, with 21 bases sitting between them. This CDR3 is 17 amino acids long. The CDR3 DNA is TGTGCCAGCAGTTACAGGGAGTATAAACCGGGTGCCGGGGAGCTGTTTTTT. This codes for CASSYREYKPGAGELFF.

The chain employs TRBV2 and TRBJ1-5; weak D call: TRBD1 (5 bases). V was clipped by 6 bases and J by 4 bases, with 19 bases between them. This CDR3 contains 16 residues. The germline gives CDR1 SNHLY, CDR2 FYNNEI. CDR3 loop: CASRSDSGTGNQPQHF. CDR3 bases: TGTGCCAGCAGAAGCGACTCCGGGACGGGAAATCAGCCCCAGCATTTT.

This clonotype was seen just once. The CDR3 reads CASTGGGSYNEQFF. The CDR3, as DNA: TGTGCCAGCACCGGCGGGGGCTCCTACAATGAGCAGTTCTTC. The rearrangement uses TRBV6-1 and TRBJ2-1, with 7 bases lining up with TRBD2. The V gene's germline CDR1 is MNHNS and CDR2 SASEGT. The V and J ends lost 7 bases and 0 bases, in that order; junction bases with no gene match: 3. There are 14 residues in the CDR3.

This clonotype was detected only a few times. This chain joins TRBV4-2 and TRBJ1-4; the D is unclear. CDR1 LGHNA and CDR2 YNFKEQ come from the germline V gene. V lost 3 bases to trimming and J lost 6 bases, with 17 bases between them. This CDR3 is built from 16 residues. The CDR3 reads CASSHAPTSGDEKLFF. The CDR3 DNA reads TGTGCCAGCAGCCATGCCCCGACATCCGGGGATGAAAAACTGTTTTTT.

The rearrangement joins TRBV5-1 to TRBJ1-1; unclear D gene. Germline loops: CDR1 SGHRS, CDR2 YFSETQ. The CDR3 runs 16 residues. V was cut by 1 base and J by 1 base, with 14 bases left in between. The CDR3 here is CASSLRVGQANTEAFF. Written as DNA, the CDR3 is TGCGCCAGCAGCTTGCGGGTCGGGCAGGCGAACACTGAAGCTTTCTTT.

This clonotype has a handful of counts. This chain links TRBV20-1 with TRBJ2-7; 9 nucleotides match TRBD2. V gave up 2 bases and J gave up 1 base; unmatched junction bases: 0. Germline-derived CDR1 and CDR2 are DFQATT and SNEGSKA (reference sequence). The CDR3 spans 13 residues. In DNA, the CDR3 is TGCAGTGCTAGACTAGCGGGATCCTACGAGCAGTACGTC. Its translation is CSARLAGSYEQYV.